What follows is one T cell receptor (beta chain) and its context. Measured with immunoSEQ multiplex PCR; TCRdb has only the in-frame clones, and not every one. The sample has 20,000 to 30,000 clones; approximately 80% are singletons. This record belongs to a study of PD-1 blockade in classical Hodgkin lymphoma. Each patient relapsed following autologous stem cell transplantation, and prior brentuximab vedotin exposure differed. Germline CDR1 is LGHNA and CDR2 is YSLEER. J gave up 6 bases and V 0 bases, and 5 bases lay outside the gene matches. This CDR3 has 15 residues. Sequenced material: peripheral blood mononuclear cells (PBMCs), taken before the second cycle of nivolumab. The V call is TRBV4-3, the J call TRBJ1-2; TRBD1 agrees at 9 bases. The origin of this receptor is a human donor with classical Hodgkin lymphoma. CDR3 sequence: CASSQDGDRADGYTF. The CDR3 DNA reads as TGCGCCAGCAGCCAAGACGGGGACAGGGCCGATGGCTACACCTTC.